This note documents a single TCR beta chain sequence. The entry originates in a study of blood T cell repertoires in COVID-19. Study background: Specimens from acute and convalescent COVID-19 originated in the United States, Italy and Spain. Sample material is recorded as cDNA or gDNA derived from T cells, B-cell-depleted T cells, or PBMCs.

Authors' methods: Amplification with reference gene primers provided the estimates of nucleated cell counts. TCRdb's table, derived via immunoSEQ multiplex PCR, lists solely in-frame clones and lacks some. V, J and clone size are those of that table, while D and trimming were read from the DNA. The sample lists around 50,000 clones; more than 75% were seen once. Per germline, CDR1 SGHNT and CDR2 YYREEE (reference sequence). V trimming: 5 bases; J trimming: 6 bases; junction bases outside the gene matches: 7. The CDR3 extends over 15 amino acids. This clonotype originated in a man aged 50 or older with active COVID-19. The sample was peripheral blood. V gene TRBV5-4 combines with J gene TRBJ2-3; TRBD2 aligns across 12 bases. The CDR3 here is CASSLAGGRWDTQYF. As DNA, the CDR3 is TGTGCCAGCAGTCTAGCGGGAGGGCGTTGGGATACGCAGTATTTT. Using reference TRBV5-4 and TRBJ2-3 for the parts outside the CDR3, the full variable domain is ETGVTQSPTHLIKTRGQQVTLRCSSQSGHNTVSWYQQALGQGPQFIFQYYREEENGRGNFPPRFSGLQFPNYSSELNVNALELDDSALYLCASSLAGGRWDTQYFGPGTRLTVL.